Listed below are T cell receptor beta chains from one sample, sequenced in a study of radiotherapy plus CTLA-4 blockade in lung cancer. The data were produced by immunoSEQ multiplex PCR, yet TCRdb's version contains in-frame clones alone and is incomplete. The table has 62,000 or so clones, around 80% seen once; the top ten hold roughly a tenth. The specimen was peripheral blood, collected from a patient treated with radiotherapy plus ipilimumab. These receptors were obtained from a human donor with non-small cell lung cancer who had a complete response to radiotherapy plus ipilimumab. The CDR3 runs from the conserved cysteine through the conserved F or W. A D gene is named only where the DNA matches it firmly. Clone size, where shown, is once, few, many, or a class for clones that have expanded.

j_call	clone_size	d_call	v_call	cdr3_nt	cdr3_aa
TRBJ1-2	few	TRBD1	TRBV7-9	TGTGCCAGCAGTTGGGGACAGGGTGACTATGGCTACACCTTC	CASSWGQGDYGYTF
TRBJ2-7	few	TRBD2	TRBV7-6	TGTGCCAGCAGCTTAGGTGTCGGGGGGGCAGGCGAGCAGTACTTC	CASSLGVGGAGEQYF
TRBJ2-2	once	TRBD1	TRBV7-8	TGTGCCAGCAGCTTAACTAGACAGGGGTCCGGGGAGCTGTTTTTT	CASSLTRQGSGELFF
TRBJ2-5	NA	TRBD1	TRBV7-2	TGTGCCAGCAGCTTAGGGACAGGGGGGGTGGAGACCCAGTACTTC	CASSLGTGGVETQYF
TRBJ2-1	NA	NA	TRBV11-3	TGTGCCAGCAGCTCAGCCCCCAGACAAAACAATGAGCAGTTCTTC	CASSSAPRQNNEQFF
TRBJ2-1	once	TRBD2	TRBV30	TGTGCCTGGAGGTCCGGGACTAGCGGGGGCAATGAGCAGTTCTTC	CAWRSGTSGGNEQFF
TRBJ2-6	NA	NA	TRBV7-2	TGTGCCAGCACCCCAACCCGGGGGGCGCCTGGGGCCAACGTCCTGACTTTC	CASTPTRGAPGANVLTF
TRBJ1-1	NA	TRBD1	TRBV30	TGTGCCTGGGTCCCCGGGACAGGGGAGAACACTGAAGCTTTCTTT	CAWVPGTGENTEAFF
TRBJ2-7	NA	NA	TRBV9	TGTGCCAGCAGCGTAGTAGGCGGGGAGCAGTACTTC	CASSVVGGEQYF
TRBJ1-2	many	NA	TRBV7-2	TGTGCCAGCAGCTTAGGACGGATCTATGGCTACACCTTC	CASSLGRIYGYTF
TRBJ1-2	NA	TRBD1	TRBV5-5	TGTGCCAGCACCACCCTTCACGGGGGACAGGGGGCGTATAGACATGGCTACACCTTC	CASTTLHGGQGAYRHGYTF
TRBJ1-2	NA	TRBD1	TRBV5-6	TGTGCCAGCAGCTTGGCAGGACAGGGGAGCAGTTATGGCTACACCTTC	CASSLAGQGSSYGYTF
TRBJ1-2	NA	TRBD1	TRBV4-3	TGCGCCAGCAGCCCCGGACAGGGTCAGATCGCGTGGGGCTACACCTTC	CASSPGQGQIAWGYTF
TRBJ1-2	NA	NA	TRBV5-1	TGCGCCAGCAGCCCGACAGTTAACTATGGCTACACCTTC	CASSPTVNYGYTF
TRBJ2-3	NA	NA	TRBV30	TGTGCCTGGAGCAGTTTTGGCGGGGCCCGCACAGATACGCAGTATTTT	CAWSSFGGARTDTQYF
TRBJ1-1	NA	TRBD1	TRBV29-1	TGCAGCGCCAAGACAGGGGGAACTGAAGCTTTCTTT	CSAKTGGTEAFF
TRBJ1-4	NA	TRBD1	TRBV7-9	TGTGCCAGCAGCCCCGCGACAGGGGGCCCGGGAAAACTGTTTTTT	CASSPATGGPGKLFF
TRBJ1-3	few	NA	TRBV5-1	TGCGCCAGCAGCTTGGAAGGGGGGGACACCATATATTTT	CASSLEGGDTIYF
TRBJ2-1	NA	TRBD2	TRBV10-1	TGCGCCAGCAGTGAGACTAGCGGGGGGGCCTACAATGAGCAGTTCTTC	CASSETSGGAYNEQFF
TRBJ1-3	NA	TRBD1	TRBV7-9	TGTGCCAGCAGCCCGGGACAGAACTCTGGAAACACCATATATTTT	CASSPGQNSGNTIYF
TRBJ2-6	NA	TRBD1	TRBV18	TGTGCCAGCTCACCACTGGGACAGGGGGCCAACGTCCTGACTTTC	CASSPLGQGANVLTF
TRBJ1-1	NA	NA	TRBV19	TGTGCCAGTACCACCCGTCTGGGTAACACTGAAGCTTTCTTT	CASTTRLGNTEAFF
TRBJ1-2	NA	NA	TRBV5-6	TGTGCCAGCAGCTTGAGCGCGCTCCGACGGTATGGCTACACCTTC	CASSLSALRRYGYTF
TRBJ2-2	NA	NA	TRBV12-5	TGTGCTAGTGGTTTGGCCTGGGGCGCGGACACCGGGGAGCTGTTTTTT	CASGLAWGADTGELFF
TRBJ2-5	NA	NA	TRBV18	TGTGCCAGCTCCCGGGATGTCCAAGAGACCCAGTACTTC	CASSRDVQETQYF
TRBJ2-3	NA	NA	TRBV7-9	TGTGCCAGCAGCTTGGCCAACCGGTGGGGGGCGAGTACAGATACGCAGTATTTT	CASSLANRWGASTDTQYF
TRBJ2-6	once	TRBD1	TRBV7-8	TGTGCCAGCAGCTTGGGACAGGGGGCTTTAGGGTTCAACGTCCTGACTTTC	CASSLGQGALGFNVLTF
TRBJ1-4	NA	TRBD1	TRBV11-3	TGTGCCAGCAGCGGGACAGATGAAAAACTGTTTTTT	CASSGTDEKLFF